The T cell receptor (beta chain) described here comes from a study of blood T cell repertoires in COVID-19. Overall study: Sources were T cells, B-cell-depleted T cells, or PBMCs; the material itself was cDNA or gDNA.

The CDR3 covers 16 residues. Germline V gives CDR1 SEHNR, CDR2 FQNEAQ (reference sequence). V lost 2 bases and J lost 9, with 17 bases in between. Original handling: How many nucleated cells were present was estimated from reference gene primer amplification. Sequencing was performed with immunoSEQ multiplex PCR; in TCRdb, only in-frame clones are kept and a portion is missing. V and J calls and clone size are given by that table; D and trimming were obtained from the DNA. The profile covers 150,000 to 250,000 clones, with roughly four fifths appearing a single time and 6.5% to 9.5% taken by the ten largest. Two negative PCRs, clearance, or symptom resolution had been documented for recovered Cohort 3 donors.

This sequence joins TRBV7-9 and TRBJ1-6, with D perhaps TRBD1 (5 bases). Input material: PBMCs or T cells enriched from blood (not recorded which). This clonotype originated in a middle-aged man who had recovered from COVID-19. For the CDR3, the DNA is TGTGCCAGCAGCTTAAGTCCGGGGGATCTTAGTTCACCCCTCCACTTT. It encodes CASSLSPGDLSSPLHF.